The subject of this entry is one T cell receptor beta chain. The data were taken from a study of control samples from healthy donors and cancer patients. The CDR3 contains 18 residues. The germline CDR1 and CDR2 sequences are SGHDT and YYEEEE. Only in-frame clones appear in the TCRdb table, and some are missing; sequencing was by immunoSEQ multiplex PCR. The sample has around 200,000 clones, roughly 94% seen once; the top ten hold approximately 1.6%. The sequence was collected from a man aged 45-65 years in good health. The rearrangement links TRBV5-6 to TRBJ2-7, with D uncertain. The specimen sequenced was blood. In DNA form, the CDR3 reads TGTGCCAGCAGCTTGGGGACGACCGCAACACCCACCTCCTACGAGCGGTACGTC. Translation: CASSLGTTATPTSYERYV.